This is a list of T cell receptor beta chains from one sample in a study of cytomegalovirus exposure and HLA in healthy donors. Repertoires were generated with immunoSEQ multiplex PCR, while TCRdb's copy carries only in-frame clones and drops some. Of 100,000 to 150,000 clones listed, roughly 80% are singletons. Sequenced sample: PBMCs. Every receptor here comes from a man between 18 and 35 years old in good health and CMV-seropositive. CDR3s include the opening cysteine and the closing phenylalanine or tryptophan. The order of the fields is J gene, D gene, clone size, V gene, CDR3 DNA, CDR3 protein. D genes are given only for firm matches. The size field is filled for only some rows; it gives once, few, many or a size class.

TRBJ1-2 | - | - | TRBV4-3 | TGCGCCAGCAGCCAAGTCGCGGGACCCCAATACACCTTC | CASSQVAGPQYTF
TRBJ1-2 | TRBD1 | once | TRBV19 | TGTGCCAGTAGTATCCTCGAGACAGGGACCTATGGCTACACCTTC | CASSILETGTYGYTF
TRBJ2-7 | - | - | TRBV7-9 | TGTGCCAGCAGCTATGAAGGCGGTTTTCTTCACGAGCAGTACTTC | CASSYEGGFLHEQYF
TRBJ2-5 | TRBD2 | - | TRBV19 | TGTGCCAGTAGTATGGGCCTAGCGGGAGGGTTAGAGACCCAGTACTTC | CASSMGLAGGLETQYF
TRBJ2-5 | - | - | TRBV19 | TGTGCCAGTAGTTTCGCGGATGGAGAGACCCAGTACTTC | CASSFADGETQYF
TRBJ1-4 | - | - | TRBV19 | TGTGCCAGTAGCCGGGACAACGAGGAAAAACTGTTTTTT | CASSRDNEEKLFF
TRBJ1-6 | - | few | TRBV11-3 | TGTGCCAGCAGCGTAACAGGAGTGGTTCGGTCCTATAATTCACCCCTCCACTTT | CASSVTGVVRSYNSPLHF
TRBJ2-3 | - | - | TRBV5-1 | TGCGCCAGCATGGAGGGGAACGGGACAGATACGCAGTATTTT | CASMEGNGTDTQYF
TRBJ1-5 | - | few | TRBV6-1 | TGTGCCAGCAGTCCCGAGAATAGCAATCAGCCCCAGCATTTT | CASSPENSNQPQHF
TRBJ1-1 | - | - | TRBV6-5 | TGTGCCAGCAGTTACGGACCAGGGGTTTACACTGAAGCTTTCTTT | CASSYGPGVYTEAFF
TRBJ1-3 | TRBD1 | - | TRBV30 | TGTGCCTGGAGTGCTCCAACCCGGACAGGGAGTTCTGGAAACACCATATATTTT | CAWSAPTRTGSSGNTIYF
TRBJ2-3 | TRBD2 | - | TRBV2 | TGTGCCAGCAGTGGGCTAGCGGGGGGGCATACGCAGTATTTT | CASSGLAGGHTQYF
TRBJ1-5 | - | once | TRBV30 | TGTGCCTGGAGTGTACGGGGGGGGGTCAATCAGCCCCAGCATTTT | CAWSVRGGVNQPQHF
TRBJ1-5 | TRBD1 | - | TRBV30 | TGTGCCTACACATCAAACCCGACAGGGTACAATCAGCCCCAGCATTTT | CAYTSNPTGYNQPQHF
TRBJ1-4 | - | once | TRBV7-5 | TGTGTCAGAAGCCCCGACGGGGGGGCCAAAAGTTGCGCAACTAATGAAAAACTGTTTTTT | CVRSPDGGAKSCATNEKLFF
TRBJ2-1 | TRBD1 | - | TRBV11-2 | TGTGCCAGCAGCTTAGGACAGGGGTATGAGCAGTTCTTC | CASSLGQGYEQFF
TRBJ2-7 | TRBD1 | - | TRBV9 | TGTGCCAGCAGCGGGACAGGGGGCCGCGAGCAGTACTTC | CASSGTGGREQYF
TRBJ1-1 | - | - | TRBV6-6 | TGTGCCAGCAGTTACGATGCGGACACTGAAGCTTTCTTT | CASSYDADTEAFF
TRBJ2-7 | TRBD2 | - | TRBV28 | TGTGCCAGCAGTCTACGGTCTAGCGGGGGGTCCTACGAGCAGTACTTC | CASSLRSSGGSYEQYF
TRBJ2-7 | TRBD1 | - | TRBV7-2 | TGTGCCAGCAGCTTAGGGACAGGGGGCGCCTACGAGCAGTACTTC | CASSLGTGGAYEQYF
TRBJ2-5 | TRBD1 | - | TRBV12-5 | TGTGCTAGTGGGGGGGACAGACAAGAGACCCAGTACTTC | CASGGDRQETQYF
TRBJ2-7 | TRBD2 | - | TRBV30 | TGTGCCTGGAGTAACGGAGCGGGAGGGGGCGAGCAGTACTTC | CAWSNGAGGGEQYF
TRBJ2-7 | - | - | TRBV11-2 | TGTGCCAGCAGCTTAGAGGGCAGGGGAGCCTACGAGCAGTACTTC | CASSLEGRGAYEQYF
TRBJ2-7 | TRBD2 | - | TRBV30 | TGTGCCTGGAGTGATAGCGGGGGCGACGAGCAGTACTTC | CAWSDSGGDEQYF
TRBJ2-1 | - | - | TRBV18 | TGTGCCAGCTCACCACCGCGAGGTAGCTCCTACAATGAGCAGTTCTTC | CASSPPRGSSYNEQFF
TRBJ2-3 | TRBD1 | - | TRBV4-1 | TGCGCCAGCAGCCAAGTTGCAGGGGGCTTTCTCACAGATACGCAGTATTTT | CASSQVAGGFLTDTQYF
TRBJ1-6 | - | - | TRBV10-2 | TGCGCCAGCAGTGAAACAGGGAGGGGTTCACCCCTCCACTTT | CASSETGRGSPLHF
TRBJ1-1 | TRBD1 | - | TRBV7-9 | TGTGCCAGCAGCTTACCAGACGAAACAGGGGGCACTGAAGCTTTCTTT | CASSLPDETGGTEAFF
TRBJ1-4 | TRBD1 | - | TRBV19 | TGTGCCAGTAGTACGCCGGGACAGGGATTGGCAACTAATGAAAAACTGTTTTTT | CASSTPGQGLATNEKLFF
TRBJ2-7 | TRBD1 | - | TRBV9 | TGTGCCAGCAGCGTAGCTTCGGGGGACAGGACCTACGAGCAGTACTTC | CASSVASGDRTYEQYF
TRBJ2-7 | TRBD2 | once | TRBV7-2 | TGTGCCAGCAGCTTAGCTGGGAGGGGAGGGCTAACCTACGAGCAGTACTTC | CASSLAGRGGLTYEQYF
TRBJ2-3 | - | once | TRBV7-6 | TGTGCCACATCCGGGGGGCACCCCACAGATACGCAGTATTTT | CATSGGHPTDTQYF
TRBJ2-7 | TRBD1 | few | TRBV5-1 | TGCGCCAGCAGCTTGGTACCGGGACAGGGCTCGATCTCCTACGAGCAGTACTTC | CASSLVPGQGSISYEQYF
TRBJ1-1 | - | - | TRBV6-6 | TGTGCCAGCATTTCACAGGTTGAGTGGTACACTGAAGCTTTCTTT | CASISQVEWYTEAFF
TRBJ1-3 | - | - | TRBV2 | TGTGCCAGCAGTTCCCGGGACATCCTCTCTGGAAACACCATATATTTT | CASSSRDILSGNTIYF
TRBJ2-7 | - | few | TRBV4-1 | TGCGCCAGCAGCCAAGAGGGGCCTGGCGAGCAGTACTTC | CASSQEGPGEQYF
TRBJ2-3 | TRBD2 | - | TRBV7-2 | TGTGCCAGCAGCCCCCGGGGCATAGCGGGAATCACAGATACGCAGTATTTT | CASSPRGIAGITDTQYF
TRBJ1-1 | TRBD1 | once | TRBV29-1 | TGCAGCGTTCTGGGGCGGACAGGGGGCCCTGAAGCTTTCTTT | CSVLGRTGGPEAFF
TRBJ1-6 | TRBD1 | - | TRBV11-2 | TGTGCCAGCAGCCTGACAGGGGGCCCACCCCTCCACTTT | CASSLTGGPPLHF
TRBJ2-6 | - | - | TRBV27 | TGTGCCAGCAGTTTATCCTCCGGAGGGGGGGCCAACGTCCTGACTTTC | CASSLSSGGGANVLTF
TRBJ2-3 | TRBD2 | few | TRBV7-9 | TGTGCCAGCAGCCCCACTAGCGGGGCCGCCTCTAGCACAGATACGCAGTATTTT | CASSPTSGAASSTDTQYF
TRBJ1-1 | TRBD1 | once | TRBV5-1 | TGCGCCAGCAGCTTGTCAGGGGGCGGCTTAACTGAAGCTTTCTTT | CASSLSGGGLTEAFF
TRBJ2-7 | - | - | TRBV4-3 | TGCGCCAGCAGCCAAGCGACAGGATACTACGAGCAGTACTTC | CASSQATGYYEQYF
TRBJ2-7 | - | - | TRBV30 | TGTGCCTGGAGTCTTGTAGACGAGCAGTACTTC | CAWSLVDEQYF
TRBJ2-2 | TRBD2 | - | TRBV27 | TGTGCCAGCAGTTTTTACCTAGCGGGAGATGGCACCGGGGAGCTGTTTTTT | CASSFYLAGDGTGELFF